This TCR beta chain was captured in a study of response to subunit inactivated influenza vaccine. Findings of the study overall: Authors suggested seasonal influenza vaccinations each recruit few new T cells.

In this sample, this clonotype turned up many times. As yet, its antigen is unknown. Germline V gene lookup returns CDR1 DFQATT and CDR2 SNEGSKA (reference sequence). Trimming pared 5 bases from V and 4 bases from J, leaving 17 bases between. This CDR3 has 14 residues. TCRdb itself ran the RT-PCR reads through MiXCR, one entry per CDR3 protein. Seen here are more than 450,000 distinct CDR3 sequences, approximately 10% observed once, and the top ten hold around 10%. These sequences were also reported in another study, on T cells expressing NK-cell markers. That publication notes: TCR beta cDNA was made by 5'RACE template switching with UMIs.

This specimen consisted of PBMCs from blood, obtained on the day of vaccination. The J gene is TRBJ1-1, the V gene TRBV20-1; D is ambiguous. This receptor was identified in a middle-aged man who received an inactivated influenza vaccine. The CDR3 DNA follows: TGCAGTGCTCCCTGGTTATTTTTCGGCACTGAAGCTTTCTTT. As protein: CSAPWLFFGTEAFF.